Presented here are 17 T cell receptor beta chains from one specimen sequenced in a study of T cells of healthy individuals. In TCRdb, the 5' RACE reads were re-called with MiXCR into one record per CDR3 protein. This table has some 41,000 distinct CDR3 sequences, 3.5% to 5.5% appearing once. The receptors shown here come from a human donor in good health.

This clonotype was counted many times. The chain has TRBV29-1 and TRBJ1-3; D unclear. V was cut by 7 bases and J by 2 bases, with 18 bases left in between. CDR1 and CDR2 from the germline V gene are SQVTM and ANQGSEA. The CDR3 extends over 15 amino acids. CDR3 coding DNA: TGCAGCGCTACTAAGGGAACAGCAACTGGAAACACCATATATTTT. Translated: CSATKGTATGNTIYF. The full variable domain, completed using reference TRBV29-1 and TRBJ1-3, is SAVISQKPSRDICQRGTSLTIQCQVDSQVTMMFWYRQQPGQSLTLIATANQGSEATYESGFVIDKFPISRPNLTFSTLTVSNMSPEDSSIYLCSATKGTATGNTIYFGEGSWLTVV.

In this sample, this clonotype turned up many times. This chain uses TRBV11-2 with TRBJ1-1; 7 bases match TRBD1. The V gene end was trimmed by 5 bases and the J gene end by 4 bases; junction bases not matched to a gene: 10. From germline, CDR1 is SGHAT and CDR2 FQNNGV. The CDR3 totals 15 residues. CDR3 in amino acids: CASSLRFGTVTEAFF. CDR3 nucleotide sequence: TGTGCCAGCAGCCTCCGGTTCGGGACAGTCACTGAAGCTTTCTTT.

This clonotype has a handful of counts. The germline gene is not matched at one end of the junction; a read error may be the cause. Here the CDR3 DNA reads TGTGCCAGCAGCTTAGTCGGAACACCGTATGGCTACAACTTC. It specifies CASSLVGTPYGYNF. V gene TRBV11-2 combines with J gene TRBJ1-2, with D uncertain. Germline V gives CDR1 SGHAT, CDR2 FQNNGV. The CDR3 is 14 amino acids.

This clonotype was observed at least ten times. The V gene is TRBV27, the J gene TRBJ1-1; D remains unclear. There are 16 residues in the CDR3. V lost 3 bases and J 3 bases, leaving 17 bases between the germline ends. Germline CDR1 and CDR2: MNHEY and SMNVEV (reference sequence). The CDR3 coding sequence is TGTGCCAGCAGTTTTGGCGGGGTTGAAAGGTACACTGAAGCTTTCTTT. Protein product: CASSFGGVERYTEAFF.

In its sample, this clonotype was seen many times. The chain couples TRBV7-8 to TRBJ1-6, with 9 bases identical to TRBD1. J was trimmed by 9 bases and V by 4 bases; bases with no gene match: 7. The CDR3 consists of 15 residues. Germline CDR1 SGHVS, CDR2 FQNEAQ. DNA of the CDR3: TGTGCCAGCAGCTCGCGGGACAGGGAGGGTTCACCCCTCCACTTT. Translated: CASSSRDREGSPLHF.

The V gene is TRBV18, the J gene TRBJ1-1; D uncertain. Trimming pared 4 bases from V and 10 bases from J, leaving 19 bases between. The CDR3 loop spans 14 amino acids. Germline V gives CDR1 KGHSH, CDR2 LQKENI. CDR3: CASSLPPGPTPAFF. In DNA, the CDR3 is TGTGCCAGCTCACTCCCGCCGGGCCCCACCCCAGCTTTCTTT.

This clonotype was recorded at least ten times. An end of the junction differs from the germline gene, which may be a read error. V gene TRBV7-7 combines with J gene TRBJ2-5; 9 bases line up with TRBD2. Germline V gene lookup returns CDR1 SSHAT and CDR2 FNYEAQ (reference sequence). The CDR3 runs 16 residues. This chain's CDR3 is CASSLAIAGGQETQYF. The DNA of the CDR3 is TGTGCTAGCAGCTTAGCTATTGCGGGAGGGCAAGAGACCCAGTACTTC.

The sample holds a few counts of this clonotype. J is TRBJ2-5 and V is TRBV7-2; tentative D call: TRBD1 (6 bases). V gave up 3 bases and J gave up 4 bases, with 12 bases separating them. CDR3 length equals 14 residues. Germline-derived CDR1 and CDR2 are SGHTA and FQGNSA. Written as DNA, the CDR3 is TGTGCCAGCAGCTTCGCCCAGGGGCGAGAGACCCAGTACTTC. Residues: CASSFAQGRETQYF.

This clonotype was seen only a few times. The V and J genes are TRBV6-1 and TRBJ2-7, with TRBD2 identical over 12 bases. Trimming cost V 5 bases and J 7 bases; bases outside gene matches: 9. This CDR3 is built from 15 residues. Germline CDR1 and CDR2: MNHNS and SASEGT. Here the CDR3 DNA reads TGTGCCAGCAGTACCCCTAGCGGGGGGGCTGGGGAGCAGTACTTC. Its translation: CASSTPSGGAGEQYF.

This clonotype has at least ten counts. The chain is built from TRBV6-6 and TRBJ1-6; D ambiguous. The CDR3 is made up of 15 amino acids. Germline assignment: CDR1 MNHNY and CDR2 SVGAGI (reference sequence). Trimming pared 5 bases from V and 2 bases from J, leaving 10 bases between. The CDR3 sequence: CASSQRTTYNSPLHF. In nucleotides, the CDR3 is TGTGCCAGCAGTCAGAGGACGACCTATAATTCACCCCTCCACTTT.

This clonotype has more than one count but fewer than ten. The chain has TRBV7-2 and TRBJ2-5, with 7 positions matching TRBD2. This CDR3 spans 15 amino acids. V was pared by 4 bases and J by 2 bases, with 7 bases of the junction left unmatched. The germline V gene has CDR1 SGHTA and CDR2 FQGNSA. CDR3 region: CASSSVAGSQETQYF. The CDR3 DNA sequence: TGTGCCAGCAGCTCAGTAGCGGGCTCACAAGAGACCCAGTACTTC.

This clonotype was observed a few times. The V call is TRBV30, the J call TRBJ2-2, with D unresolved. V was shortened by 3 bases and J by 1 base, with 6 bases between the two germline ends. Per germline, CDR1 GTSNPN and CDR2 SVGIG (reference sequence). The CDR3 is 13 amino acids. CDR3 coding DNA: TGTGCCTGGAGGAATGGGAACACCGGGGAGCTGTTTTTT. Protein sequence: CAWRNGNTGELFF.

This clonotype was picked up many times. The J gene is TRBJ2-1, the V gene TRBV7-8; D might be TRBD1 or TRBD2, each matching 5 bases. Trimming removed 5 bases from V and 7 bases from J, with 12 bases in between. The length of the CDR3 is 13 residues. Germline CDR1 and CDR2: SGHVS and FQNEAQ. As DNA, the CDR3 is TGTGCCAGCAGCCCCCGTTGGGGGAATGAGCAGTTCTTC. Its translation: CASSPRWGNEQFF.

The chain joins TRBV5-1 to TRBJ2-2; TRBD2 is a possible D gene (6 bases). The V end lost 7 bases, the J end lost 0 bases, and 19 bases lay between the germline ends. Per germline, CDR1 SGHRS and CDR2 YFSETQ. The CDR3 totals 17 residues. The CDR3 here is CASCSQPGLSNTGELFF. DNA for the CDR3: TGCGCCAGCTGCTCGCAACCGGGACTCTCGAACACCGGGGAGCTGTTTTTT.

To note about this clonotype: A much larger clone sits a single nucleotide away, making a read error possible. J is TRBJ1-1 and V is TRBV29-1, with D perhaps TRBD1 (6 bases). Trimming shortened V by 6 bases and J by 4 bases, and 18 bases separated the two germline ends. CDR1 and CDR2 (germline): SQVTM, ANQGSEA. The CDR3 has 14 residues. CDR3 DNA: TGCAGCGTAGAGAGCAACAGGGAGGGCACTGAAGCTTTCTTT. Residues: CSVESNREGTEAFF.

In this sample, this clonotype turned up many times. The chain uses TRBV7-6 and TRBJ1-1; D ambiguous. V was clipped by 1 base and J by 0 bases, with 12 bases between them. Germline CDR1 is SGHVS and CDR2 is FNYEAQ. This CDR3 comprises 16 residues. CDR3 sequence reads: CASSLEQKELNTEAFF. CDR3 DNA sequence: TGTGCCAGCAGCTTAGAACAGAAAGAATTGAACACTGAAGCTTTCTTT.

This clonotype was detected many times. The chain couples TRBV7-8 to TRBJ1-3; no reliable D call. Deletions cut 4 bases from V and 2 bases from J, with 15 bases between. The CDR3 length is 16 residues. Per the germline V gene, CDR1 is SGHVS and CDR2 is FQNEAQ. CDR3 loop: CASSYNPGNTGNTIYF. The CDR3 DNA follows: TGTGCCAGCAGCTACAATCCGGGGAACACTGGAAACACCATATATTTT.